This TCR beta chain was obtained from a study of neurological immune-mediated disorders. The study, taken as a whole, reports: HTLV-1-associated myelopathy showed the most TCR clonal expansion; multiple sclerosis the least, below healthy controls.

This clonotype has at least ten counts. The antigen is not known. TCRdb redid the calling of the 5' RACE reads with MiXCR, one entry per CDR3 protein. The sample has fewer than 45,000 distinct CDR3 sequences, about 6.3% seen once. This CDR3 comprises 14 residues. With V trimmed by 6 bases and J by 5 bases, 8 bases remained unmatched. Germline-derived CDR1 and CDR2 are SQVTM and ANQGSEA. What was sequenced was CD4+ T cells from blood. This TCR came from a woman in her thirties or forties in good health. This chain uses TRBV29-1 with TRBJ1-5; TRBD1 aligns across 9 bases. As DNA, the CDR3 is TGCAGCGTAAAGACTGACAGGGGGGATCAGCCCCAGCATTTT. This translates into CSVKTDRGDQPQHF.